This is a list of T cell receptor beta chains from one sample in a study of shared clonotypes between healthy human individuals. Libraries were prepared by immunoSEQ multiplex PCR; TCRdb keeps only in-frame clonotypes and omits some of them. Of hundreds of thousands of clones detected, 70% to 80% appear once; the ten largest clones hold 9.5% to 15%. Sequenced sample: PBMCs. These receptors were obtained from a woman aged 40-49 years in good health. Some clones in this sample may be carry-over from other donors' samples. Each CDR3 is given with its conserved first and last residue. A D gene is named only where the DNA matches it firmly. Clone sizes are given selectively: once, few, many, or a class where the clone is expanded.

J,D,V,size,DNA,CDR3
TRBJ1-1,TRBD1,TRBV27,few,TGTGCCAGCAGTCTCCGACAGGGCCTTGAAGCTTTCTTT,CASSLRQGLEAFF
TRBJ1-2,TRBD1,TRBV5-4,-,TGTGCCAGCAGCTTTCAAGGACAGGCCTATGGCTACACCTTC,CASSFQGQAYGYTF
TRBJ1-4,TRBD1,TRBV5-1,-,TGCGCCAGCAGCTTGGACAGGGGTCGCGAAAAACTGTTTTTT,CASSLDRGREKLFF
TRBJ2-2,TRBD1,TRBV4-3,-,TGCGCCAGCAGTAACGACCGAGACAGGGGCACCGGGGAGCTGTTTTTT,CASSNDRDRGTGELFF
TRBJ2-1,-,TRBV2,-,TGTGCCAGCAGTGAACAGCGCGGAGCCTACAATGAGCAGTTCTTC,CASSEQRGAYNEQFF
TRBJ2-5,-,TRBV5-6,-,TGTGCCAGCAGCCCCGGACCCCAAACGGCCCAGTACTTC,CASSPGPQTAQYF
TRBJ2-1,TRBD2,TRBV2,-,TGTGCCAGCACGGGCGGGAGGGACAATGAGCAGTTCTTC,CASTGGRDNEQFF
TRBJ1-1,TRBD1,TRBV19,-,TGTGCCAGTAGTCCACAGGGGGCTGCGAACACTGAAGCTTTCTTT,CASSPQGAANTEAFF
TRBJ2-5,TRBD2,TRBV7-8,few,TGTGCCAGCAGCTTAGGTCGCGGGAGGGCTTGGGAGACCCAGTACTTC,CASSLGRGRAWETQYF
TRBJ2-7,-,TRBV28,once,TGTGCCAGCAGTTTTAGTGGGGCCCCAAACTACGAGCAGTACTTC,CASSFSGAPNYEQYF
TRBJ2-3,-,TRBV27,-,TGTGCCAGCAGTTTGTTTAGAGGTAGCACAGATACGCAGTATTTT,CASSLFRGSTDTQYF
TRBJ1-2,TRBD1,TRBV10-3,-,TGTGCCATCACCGGTGGACAGGGGAGCTATGGCTACACCTTC,CAITGGQGSYGYTF
TRBJ2-7,TRBD1,TRBV2,many,TGTGCCAGCAGTGACGGGACAGGCCCCTCGGAGCAGTACTTC,CASSDGTGPSEQYF
TRBJ2-7,-,TRBV2,-,TGTGCCAGCAGTGTGGAAAGATCCTACGAGCAGTACTTC,CASSVERSYEQYF
TRBJ1-4,-,TRBV5-5,once,TGTGCCAGCAGCTTGGGCGACAGCAATAATGAAAAACTGTTTTTT,CASSLGDSNNEKLFF
TRBJ2-6,TRBD2,TRBV7-2,-,TGTGCCAGCAGCACTAGCGGGAGCACATATCACGTCCTGACTTTC,CASSTSGSTYHVLTF